A selection of T cell receptor beta chains follows, all from one sample in a study of blood T cell repertoires in COVID-19. Sequenced by immunoSEQ multiplex PCR; TCRdb stores in-frame clones only, minus some. The data contain hundreds of thousands of clones, nearly 90% of them singletons. Sample: peripheral blood. The receptors here all came from a human donor in a cohort sampled during active COVID-19. Both conserved end residues are trimmed from each CDR3. Only part of the rows carry a size: once, few, many, or a class if the clone is expanded.

j_gene: TRBJ2-5; v_gene: TRBV9; abundance: .; CDR3aa: ASSVTSGGQETQY
j_gene: TRBJ2-7; v_gene: TRBV14; abundance: .; CDR3aa: ASSHGSYEQY
j_gene: TRBJ1-6; v_gene: TRBV30; abundance: .; CDR3aa: AWNRDYNSPLH
j_gene: TRBJ2-7; v_gene: TRBV6-2/TRBV6-3; abundance: .; CDR3aa: ASSYPTASYEQY
j_gene: TRBJ1-1; v_gene: TRBV6-5; abundance: .; CDR3aa: ASSLQGGGTEAF
j_gene: TRBJ1-1; v_gene: TRBV7-9; abundance: .; CDR3aa: ASSLAGEGTEAF
j_gene: TRBJ2-7; v_gene: TRBV25-1; abundance: .; CDR3aa: ASRWGGYEQY
j_gene: TRBJ1-5; v_gene: TRBV6-2/TRBV6-3; abundance: .; CDR3aa: ASSRADSSWVEPQH
j_gene: TRBJ1-2; v_gene: TRBV3-1/TRBV3-2; abundance: .; CDR3aa: ASSQSPGGNYGYT
j_gene: TRBJ2-7; v_gene: TRBV7-9; abundance: .; CDR3aa: ASSLDLRQARQY
j_gene: TRBJ2-1; v_gene: TRBV28; abundance: .; CDR3aa: ASSPLPAPGSENEQF
j_gene: TRBJ1-5; v_gene: TRBV9; abundance: .; CDR3aa: ASSVEAGGQPQH
j_gene: TRBJ2-1; v_gene: TRBV3-1/TRBV3-2; abundance: once; CDR3aa: ASSLIDSAYNEQF
j_gene: TRBJ2-7; v_gene: TRBV7-8; abundance: .; CDR3aa: ASSSRYEQY
j_gene: TRBJ1-2; v_gene: TRBV3-1/TRBV3-2; abundance: .; CDR3aa: ASSQASTGGSIGYT
j_gene: TRBJ2-6; v_gene: TRBV18; abundance: .; CDR3aa: ASSPSGRSTGANVLT
j_gene: TRBJ1-2; v_gene: TRBV5-4; abundance: .; CDR3aa: ASSWTGGRYGYT
j_gene: TRBJ2-7; v_gene: TRBV29-1; abundance: once; CDR3aa: SVPRGGEQY
j_gene: TRBJ2-7; v_gene: TRBV6-2/TRBV6-3; abundance: .; CDR3aa: ASSYRTGSYEQY
j_gene: TRBJ1-1; v_gene: TRBV7-2; abundance: .; CDR3aa: ASSLSSRGAFVNTEAF
j_gene: TRBJ1-1; v_gene: TRBV7-9; abundance: .; CDR3aa: ASSPGWGGTEAF
j_gene: TRBJ1-6; v_gene: TRBV5-1; abundance: .; CDR3aa: ASSSRGSSPLH
j_gene: TRBJ1-1; v_gene: TRBV6-1; abundance: .; CDR3aa: ASSEPKLRCGFRDTEAF
j_gene: TRBJ2-7; v_gene: TRBV25-1; abundance: .; CDR3aa: ASSTGQGTYEQY
j_gene: TRBJ1-1; v_gene: TRBV5-1; abundance: .; CDR3aa: ASSLRGPRTEAF
j_gene: TRBJ2-7; v_gene: TRBV4-3; abundance: .; CDR3aa: ASSQAYGGSRGYEQY
j_gene: TRBJ2-7; v_gene: TRBV12-1; abundance: .; CDR3aa: AITQAGLAGEVVRYEQY
j_gene: TRBJ2-3; v_gene: TRBV7-9; abundance: .; CDR3aa: ASSPVGSWEDTQY
j_gene: TRBJ1-4; v_gene: TRBV5-6; abundance: .; CDR3aa: ASRGQLDEKLF
j_gene: TRBJ2-5; v_gene: TRBV7-2; abundance: .; CDR3aa: ASDYLETQY
j_gene: TRBJ1-2; v_gene: TRBV7-2; abundance: .; CDR3aa: ASSHGQGLVGGYT
j_gene: TRBJ2-1; v_gene: TRBV5-4; abundance: few; CDR3aa: ASSLNGLASEQF
j_gene: TRBJ2-7; v_gene: TRBV19; abundance: .; CDR3aa: ASSTDRDGSYEQY
j_gene: TRBJ1-1; v_gene: TRBV5-1; abundance: few; CDR3aa: ASSLNQYTEAF
j_gene: TRBJ2-1; v_gene: TRBV4-3; abundance: .; CDR3aa: ASSQDKPWPQRAYNEQF
j_gene: TRBJ2-1; v_gene: TRBV9; abundance: .; CDR3aa: ASSAGQGGYNEQF
j_gene: TRBJ1-2; v_gene: TRBV11-2; abundance: .; CDR3aa: ASSLAGQGTNYGYT
j_gene: TRBJ1-1; v_gene: TRBV30; abundance: .; CDR3aa: AWTGLLMNTEAF
j_gene: TRBJ2-5; v_gene: TRBV5-1; abundance: .; CDR3aa: ASSSTGGASQETQY
j_gene: TRBJ1-2; v_gene: TRBV29-1; abundance: .; CDR3aa: SVEGPGGGGYT
j_gene: TRBJ1-4; v_gene: TRBV5-1; abundance: .; CDR3aa: ASSLTPGTNEKLF
j_gene: TRBJ1-2; v_gene: TRBV5-6; abundance: .; CDR3aa: ASSFWTGVFGYT
j_gene: TRBJ2-7; v_gene: TRBV6-2/TRBV6-3; abundance: once; CDR3aa: ASSYGGTSGDEQY
j_gene: TRBJ2-7; v_gene: TRBV27; abundance: .; CDR3aa: ASRSTGYEQY
j_gene: TRBJ1-1; v_gene: TRBV5-1; abundance: .; CDR3aa: ASKSWTGAENTEAF
j_gene: TRBJ2-3; v_gene: TRBV19; abundance: .; CDR3aa: ASSSTGLADTQY
j_gene: TRBJ1-2; v_gene: TRBV29-1; abundance: .; CDR3aa: SVEDGNYGYT
j_gene: TRBJ1-1; v_gene: TRBV7-2; abundance: .; CDR3aa: ASSLAFAGGLSTEAF
j_gene: TRBJ2-1; v_gene: TRBV6-6; abundance: .; CDR3aa: ASTWGTSRNNEQF
j_gene: TRBJ1-1; v_gene: TRBV6-2/TRBV6-3; abundance: .; CDR3aa: ASSYSQGLAVDTEAF